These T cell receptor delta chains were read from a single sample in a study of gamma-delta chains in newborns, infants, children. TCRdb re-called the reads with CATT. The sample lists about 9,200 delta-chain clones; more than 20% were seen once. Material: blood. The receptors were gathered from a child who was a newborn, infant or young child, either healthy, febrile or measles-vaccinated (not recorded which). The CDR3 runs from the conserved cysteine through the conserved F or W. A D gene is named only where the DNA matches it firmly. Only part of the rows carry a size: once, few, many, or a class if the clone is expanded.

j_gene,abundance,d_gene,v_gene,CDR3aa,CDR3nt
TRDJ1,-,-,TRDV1,CAIGVGATSSWDGGTYTDKLIF,TGTGCTATTGGGGTCGGGGCGACTTCCTCCTGGGACGGGGGGACTTACACCGATAAACTCATCTTT
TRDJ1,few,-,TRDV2,CACDSLSTGQYTDKLIF,TGTGCCTGTGACAGCCTAAGTACTGGGCAGTACACCGATAAACTCATCTTT
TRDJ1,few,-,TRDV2,CACDEIGQYTDKLIF,TGTGCCTGTGATGAGATAGGACAGTACACCGATAAACTCATCTTT
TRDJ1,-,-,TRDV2,CACDSLISGYTDKLIF,TGTGCCTGTGACTCCCTGATCTCAGGGTACACCGATAAACTCATCTTT
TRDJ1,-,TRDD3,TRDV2,CACDILRGLLGVIF,TGTGCCTGTGACATCCTACGAGGGCTACTGGGGGTCATCTTT
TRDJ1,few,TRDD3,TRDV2,CACDTVGDSYTDKLIF,TGTGCCTGTGACACTGTGGGGGATTCTTACACCGATAAACTCATCTTT
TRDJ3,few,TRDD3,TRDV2,CACDTGGIPGGSWDTRQMFF,TGTGCCTGTGACACCGGGGGGATTCCCGGGGGTTCCTGGGACACCCGACAGATGTTTTTC
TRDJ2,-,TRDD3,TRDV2,CACDTVFPGGNYSAQLFF,TGTGCCTGTGACACCGTTTTTCCTGGGGGAAACTACTCGGCACAACTCTTCTTT
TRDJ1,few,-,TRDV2,CACDAILSGRYTDKLIF,TGTGCCTGTGACGCGATACTGTCCGGCCGATACACCGATAAACTCATCTTT
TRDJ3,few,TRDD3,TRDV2,CACDTATGGVSSWDTRQMFF,TGTGCCTGTGACACCGCTACTGGGGGAGTAAGCTCCTGGGACACCCGACAGATGTTTTTC
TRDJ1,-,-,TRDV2,CACDRLGGQTDRIIF,TGTGCCTGTGACAGACTAGGGGGGCAAACCGATAGAATCATCTTT
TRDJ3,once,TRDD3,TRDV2,CACDTVVGGGRSWDTRKMFF,TGTGCCTGTGACACCGTTGTGGGTGGGGGAAGATCCTGGGACACCCGAAAGATGTTTTTC
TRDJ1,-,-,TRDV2,CACDTVVGKPGDKLIF,TGTGCCTGTGACACGGTGGTGGGTAAGCCTGGCGATAAACTCATCTTT
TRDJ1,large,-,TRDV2,CACDTIPAGEIYTDKLIF,TGTGCCTGTGACACGATCCCAGCCGGAGAAATCTACACCGATAAACTCATCTTT
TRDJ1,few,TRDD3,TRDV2,CACDFAGGRETDKLIF,TGTGCCTGTGACTTCGCTGGGGGAAGGGAAACCGATAAACTCATCTTT